The next 27 T cell receptor beta chains were all read from a single sample in a study of T cell repertoires in cytomegalovirus infection. These receptors lack a known antigen. One entry per CDR3 protein results from TCRdb running MiXCR on the reads. The sample holds some 800,000 distinct CDR3 sequences, just under 30% seen once. The specimen was cultured CD8+ T cells from PBMCs, collected from culture after CMV antigen stimulation. Receptors were obtained from a human donor in good health (CMV status not recorded). Some clones in this sample may be carry-over from other donors' samples.

V is TRBV2 and J is TRBJ1-6, with TRBD1 as a possible D gene (6 bases). Trimming left V 10 bases short and J 7 bases short, with 26 bases between. The germline V gene has CDR1 SNHLY and CDR2 FYNNEI. The CDR3 sequence is 17 residues long. The CDR3 DNA is TGTGCCACTAACGAATTCCCGGGGCACAGGGAGAATTCACCCCTCCACTTT. Protein: CATNEFPGHRENSPLHF.

This clonotype was counted at least ten times. The V and J genes are TRBV7-6 and TRBJ1-2; TRBD1 might be the D (5 bases). The CDR3 loop spans 13 amino acids. V was shortened by 3 bases and J by 6 bases, with 11 bases between the two germline ends. The germline CDR1 and CDR2 sequences are SGHVS and FNYEAQ. CDR3 coding DNA: TGTGCCAGCAGCTTCGGGGACGGGAATGGCTACACCTTC. This translates into CASSFGDGNGYTF. Looking up the rest from reference TRBV7-6 and TRBJ1-2 gives the full variable domain: GAGVSQSPRYKVTKRGQDVALRCDPISGHVSLYWYRQALGQGPEFLTYFNYEAQQDKSGLPNDRFSAERPEGSISTLTIQRTEQRDSAMYRCASSFGDGNGYTFGSGTRLTVV.

V gene TRBV6-1 combines with J gene TRBJ2-5; a weak D match, TRBD1 (6 bases). This CDR3 is built from 15 residues. V shed 1 base and J shed 5 bases, with 14 bases lying between them. Germline V CDR1 and CDR2: MNHNS, SASEGT. CDR3 nucleotide sequence: TGTGCCAGCAGTGAAGGGGCCAGGGGCCCCGAGACCCAGTACTTC. Translation gives CASSEGARGPETQYF.

The count of this clonotype is one. At one end, the junction sequence differs from germline, possibly due to a read error. This sequence joins TRBV7-3 and TRBJ1-3; the D gene is possibly TRBD1 (5 bases). Germline assignment: CDR1 SGHTA and CDR2 FQGTGA. This CDR3 comprises 20 residues. Written as DNA, the CDR3 is TGTACCAGCAGCGCCTTTGAGGGCTTGGGGCTTGGGATCTCTGGAAACACCATATATTTT. Residues: CTSSAFEGLGLGISGNTIYF.

This clonotype was observed a few times. This sequence joins TRBV2 and TRBJ2-5; D gene ambiguous. Looked up from germline, CDR1 is SNHLY and CDR2 is FYNNEI. The CDR3 sequence is 13 residues long. The V end was cut by 1 base, the J end by 7 bases, with 10 bases between. The CDR3 region has the DNA TGTGCCAGCAGTGAAGATCCCAACGGGACCCAGTACTTC. It specifies CASSEDPNGTQYF. The whole variable domain, filled in from reference TRBV2 and TRBJ2-5, reads EPEVTQTPSHQVTQMGQEVILRCVPISNHLYFYWYRQILGQKVEFLVSFYNNEISEKSEIFDDQFSVERPDGSNFTLKIRSTKLEDSAMYFCASSEDPNGTQYFGPGTRLLVL.

This clonotype occurred a few times. V and J are TRBV7-6 and TRBJ2-6; tentatively, D is TRBD1 (5 bases). V was clipped by 5 bases and J by 0 bases, with 17 bases between them. Germline-derived CDR1 and CDR2 are SGHVS and FNYEAQ. The length of the CDR3 is 18 residues. The CDR3 DNA reads TGTGCCAGCAGCCACCCACTCGACAGCTACTCTGGGGCCAACGTCCTGACTTTC. This gives the protein CASSHPLDSYSGANVLTF.

The CDR3 protein is CASSEDGGLFF. CDR3 sequence (DNA): TGTGCCAGCAGCGAGGACGGGGGGCTGTTTTTT. The chain is built from TRBV7-9 and TRBJ1-4; D is perhaps TRBD1 (5 bases). Germline V gives CDR1 SEHNR, CDR2 FQNEAQ (reference sequence). This CDR3 is 11 amino acids long. The V end was cut by 5 bases, the J end by 14 bases, with 12 bases between.

Many counts were recorded for this clonotype. The chain joins TRBV7-6 to TRBJ2-7, with 7 bases identical to TRBD2. CDR1 and CDR2 (germline): SGHVS, FNYEAQ. This CDR3 has 12 residues. Germline trimming cut 4 bases from V and 7 bases from J; bases unmatched to any gene: 4. The CDR3 coding sequence is TGTGCCAGCAGCTCTGGGGGGGGGGAGCAGTACGTC. It specifies CASSSGGGEQYV.

Comment on this clonotype: This may come from a read error, since a much larger clone is one base off. The chain joins TRBV7-9 to TRBJ2-1, with TRBD1 matching over 10 bases. The V gene end was trimmed by 5 bases and the J gene end by 3 bases; junction bases not matched to a gene: 4. Germline CDR1 reads SEHNR; CDR2 reads FQNEAQ (reference sequence). The CDR3 loop spans 15 amino acids. DNA of the CDR3: TGTGCCAGCAGCCACCGGGACAGGGGCTACAATGAGCAGTTCTTC. This codes for CASSHRDRGYNEQFF.

This clonotype was found a few times. The V call is TRBV28, the J call TRBJ2-1; TRBD1 matches at 7 bases. The CDR3 runs to 14 residues. V dropped 7 bases and J dropped 7; count of bases not matched to a gene: 10. Germline V gene sequence: CDR1 MDHEN, CDR2 SYDVKM. The CDR3 DNA sequence: TGTGCCAGCACACCGGGACAGCGGATAAATGAGCAGTTCTTC. It encodes CASTPGQRINEQFF.

This clonotype was counted a few times. A single base separates this from a much larger clone, so it may be a read error. The V call is TRBV5-4, the J call TRBJ1-1; D unclear. This CDR3 region has 13 residues. CDR1 and CDR2 (germline): SGHNT, YYREEE (reference sequence). V dropped 2 bases and J dropped 2 bases, with 7 bases sitting between them. CDR3 amino acids: CASSFWTNTEAFF. In DNA form, the CDR3 reads TGTGCCAGCAGCTTCTGGACCAACACTGAAGCTTTCTTT.

V is TRBV12-5 and J is TRBJ1-6; 9 positions agree with TRBD1. After removal of 3 bases from V and 6 bases from J, the junction contained 6 bases not matched to a gene. Germline V gene sequence: CDR1 LGHNT, CDR2 FRNRAP. The CDR3 spans 16 residues. This chain's CDR3 is CASGFRHRGLNSPLHF. DNA of the CDR3: TGTGCTAGTGGTTTCCGCCACAGGGGGCTTAATTCACCCCTCCACTTT.

In this sample, this clonotype turned up many times. The gene calls are TRBV7-6 and TRBJ1-2; weak D call: TRBD1 (6 bases). Trimming stripped 5 bases from V and 5 bases from J, with 12 bases between. Germline loops: CDR1 SGHVS, CDR2 FNYEAQ. This CDR3 region has 13 residues. This chain's CDR3 is CASSPNQGYGYTF. Here the CDR3 DNA reads TGTGCCAGCAGCCCGAACCAGGGGTATGGCTACACCTTC.

In this sample, this clonotype turned up many times. The rearrangement joins TRBV7-8 to TRBJ2-5, with D uncertain. There are 14 residues in the CDR3. V lost 0 bases and J lost 5, with 10 bases in between. Germline lookup yields CDR1 SGHVS and CDR2 FQNEAQ. This CDR3 is CASSLAQGSETQYF. The CDR3 region has the DNA TGTGCCAGCAGCTTAGCGCAAGGTTCGGAGACCCAGTACTTC.

The chain joins TRBV6-1 to TRBJ1-2; D gene unclear. There are 13 residues in the CDR3. Trimming left V 1 base short and J 8 bases short, with 11 bases between. Germline values: CDR1 MNHNS, CDR2 SASEGT. CDR3 sequence: CASSEDGDWGYTF. As DNA, the CDR3 is TGTGCCAGCAGTGAAGATGGGGATTGGGGCTACACCTTC.

This clonotype was recorded many times. V and J are TRBV6-1 and TRBJ1-2; maybe TRBD1 (5 bases). The length of the CDR3 is 15 residues. V was trimmed by 6 bases and J by 0 bases, leaving 14 bases between them. Germline V gene sequence: CDR1 MNHNS, CDR2 SASEGT. The CDR3 bases are TGTGCCAGCAGCAGTAGGGGACCTCCTAACTATGGCTACACCTTC. Translated, it gives CASSSRGPPNYGYTF.

This clonotype showed up many times. The chain carries TRBV7-2 and TRBJ1-3; D remains unclear. This CDR3 has 12 amino acids. Germline values: CDR1 SGHTA, CDR2 FQGNSA. Trimming stripped 11 bases from V and 0 bases from J, with 8 bases between. CDR3: CAAVLSGNTIYF. CDR3 nucleotides: TGTGCCGCGGTCCTCTCTGGAAACACCATATATTTT.

This clonotype has ten or more counts. The CDR3 coding sequence is TGTGCCAGCAGCCTGAGGGGGACTAGCGGGGGTACCCAAGAGACCCAGTACTTC. Translated, it gives CASSLRGTSGGTQETQYF. V usage is TRBV7-2 and J usage is TRBJ2-5; 14 bases match TRBD2. After removal of 5 bases from V and 1 base from J, the junction contained 9 bases not matched to a gene. This CDR3 comprises 18 residues. Germline V gives CDR1 SGHTA, CDR2 FQGNSA.

The rearrangement links TRBV29-1 to TRBJ1-2; D remains ambiguous. Trimming stripped 5 bases from V and 2 bases from J, with 18 bases between. CDR3 size: 15 residues. The V gene's germline CDR1 is SQVTM and CDR2 ANQGSEA. CDR3 nucleotide sequence: TGCAGCGTTATTTGGGTCCTTAACCCCAACTATGGCTACACCTTC. This sequence encodes CSVIWVLNPNYGYTF.

V is TRBV7-2 and J is TRBJ2-2; 10 positions match TRBD2. V lost 0 bases and J lost 4; bases outside the gene matches: 5. Germline CDR1 is SGHTA and CDR2 is FQGNSA. This CDR3 is built from 17 residues. The CDR3 sequence is CASSLASGGAVTGELFF. CDR3 sequence (DNA): TGTGCCAGCAGCTTAGCGAGCGGGGGGGCTGTCACCGGGGAGCTGTTTTTT.

This clonotype was counted many times. J is TRBJ2-2 and V is TRBV12-3 or TRBV12-4, with TRBD2 identical over 8 bases. Trimming took 3 bases from V and 7 from J; bases not matched to a gene: 10. The length of the CDR3 is 16 residues. Here the CDR3 reads CASSFVLAGVVGELFF. The DNA of the CDR3 is TGTGCCAGCAGTTTTGTTCTAGCGGGCGTGGTCGGGGAGCTGTTTTTT.

The V call is TRBV29-1, the J call TRBJ2-7; TRBD1 agrees at 7 bases. The trim removed 6 bases at V and 0 bases at J, leaving 5 bases unmatched. Germline assignment: CDR1 SQVTM and CDR2 ANQGSEA. CDR3 length: 13 residues. CDR3 sequence reads: CSVGQENSYEQYF. In DNA, the CDR3 is TGCAGCGTCGGACAGGAGAACTCCTACGAGCAGTACTTC.

This clonotype was recorded many times. V is TRBV7-2 and J is TRBJ2-3, with 7 bases that match TRBD1. The CDR3 length is 15 residues. The germline V gene encodes CDR1 SGHTA and CDR2 FQGNSA. The V and J ends lost 5 bases and 3 bases, in that order; junction bases with no gene match: 8. This chain's CDR3 is CASSTGTVLTDTQYF. Written as DNA, the CDR3 is TGTGCCAGCAGCACGGGGACAGTTTTGACAGATACGCAGTATTTT. Looking up the rest from reference TRBV7-2 and TRBJ2-3 gives the full variable domain: GAGVSQSPSNKVTEKGKDVELRCDPISGHTALYWYRQSLGQGLEFLIYFQGNSAPDKSGLPSDRFSAERTGGSVSTLTIQRTQQEDSAVYLCASSTGTVLTDTQYFGPGTRLTVL.

The chain combines TRBV19 with TRBJ2-1, with TRBD2 identical over 9 bases. The germline gives CDR1 LNHDA, CDR2 SQIVND (reference sequence). Trimming took 0 bases from V and 2 from J; bases not matched to a gene: 5. The CDR3 runs 17 residues. The CDR3 loop is CASSIDFASGAYNEQFF. CDR3 DNA sequence: TGTGCCAGTAGTATAGATTTTGCTAGCGGGGCCTACAATGAGCAGTTCTTC.

This clonotype was seen a handful of times. J is TRBJ2-7 and V is TRBV6-2 or TRBV6-3; 7 nucleotides align to TRBD2. CDR3 length: 14 residues. Germline loops: CDR1 MNHEY, CDR2 SVGEGT. Losses at the gene ends were 6 bases for V and 5 bases for J; bases not matched to a gene: 10. DNA for the CDR3: TGTGCCAGCAGCTCAACCCCCGGGGGGAACGAGCAGTACGTC. Protein sequence: CASSSTPGGNEQYV.

The rearrangement uses TRBV5-4 and TRBJ1-2; D is ambiguous. Germline V gene sequence: CDR1 SGHNT, CDR2 YYREEE (reference sequence). The length of the CDR3 is 12 residues. The ends were cut back, 6 bases at V and 4 bases at J, with 10 bases in the middle. The CDR3 coding sequence is TGTGCCAGCACCCAAGGACCCTATGGCTACACCTTC. Translating gives CASTQGPYGYTF.

This chain connects TRBV4-3 to TRBJ2-1; D is possibly TRBD2 (7 bases). V was trimmed by 2 bases and J by 9 bases, leaving 14 bases between them. Germline V gene sequence: CDR1 LGHNA, CDR2 YSLEER. This CDR3 has 14 residues. This chain's CDR3 is CASSQHTGGSEQFF. DNA of the CDR3: TGCGCCAGCAGCCAACATACGGGGGGCAGTGAGCAGTTCTTC.